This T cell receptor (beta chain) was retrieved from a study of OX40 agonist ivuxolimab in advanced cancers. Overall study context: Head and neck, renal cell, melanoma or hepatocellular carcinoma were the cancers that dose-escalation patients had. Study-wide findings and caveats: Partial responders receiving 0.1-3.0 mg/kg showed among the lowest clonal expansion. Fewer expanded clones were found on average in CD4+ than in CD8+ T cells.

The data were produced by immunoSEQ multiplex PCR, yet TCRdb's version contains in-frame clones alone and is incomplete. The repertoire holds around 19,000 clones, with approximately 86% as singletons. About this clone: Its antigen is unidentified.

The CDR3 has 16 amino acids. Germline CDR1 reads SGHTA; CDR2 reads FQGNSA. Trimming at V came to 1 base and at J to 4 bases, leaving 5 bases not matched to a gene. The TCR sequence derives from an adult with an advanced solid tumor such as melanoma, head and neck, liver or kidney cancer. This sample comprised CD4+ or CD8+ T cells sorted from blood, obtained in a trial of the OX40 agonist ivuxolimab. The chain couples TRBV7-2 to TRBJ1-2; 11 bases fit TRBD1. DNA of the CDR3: TGTGCCAGCAGCTTAGGAAGCGGGACAGGGGGCTATGGCTACACCTTC. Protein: CASSLGSGTGGYGYTF.